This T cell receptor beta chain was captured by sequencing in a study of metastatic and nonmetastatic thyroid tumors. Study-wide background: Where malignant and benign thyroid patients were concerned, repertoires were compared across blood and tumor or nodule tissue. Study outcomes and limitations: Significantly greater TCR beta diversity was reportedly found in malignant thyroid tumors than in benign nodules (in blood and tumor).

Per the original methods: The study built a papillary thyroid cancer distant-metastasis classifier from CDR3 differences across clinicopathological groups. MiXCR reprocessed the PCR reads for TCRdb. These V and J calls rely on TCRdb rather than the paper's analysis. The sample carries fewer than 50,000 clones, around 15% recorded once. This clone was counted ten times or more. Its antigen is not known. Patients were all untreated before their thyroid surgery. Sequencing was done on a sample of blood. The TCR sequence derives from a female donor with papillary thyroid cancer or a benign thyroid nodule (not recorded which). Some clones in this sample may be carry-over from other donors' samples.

CDR3 DNA sequence: TGTGCCAGCAGTTACTCAGGGGTCGATTCCTACGAGCAGTACTTC. Amino acids: CASSYSGVDSYEQYF. The genes are TRBV6-5 and TRBJ2-7; D may be TRBD1 (5 bases). CDR1 MNHEY and CDR2 SVGAGI come from the germline V gene. The V and J ends lost 0 bases and 1 base respectively, with 10 bases between them. This CDR3 is built from 15 residues.